A single sample is the source of the 5 T cell receptor beta chains below, sequenced in a study of T cells in Graves' hyperthyroidism and ophthalmopathy. Amplification of TCR beta CDR3 regions used RNA as the template. HTBI primers were used for first-round RT-PCR of the TCR CDR3. Via MiXCR, TCRdb re-called the multiplex PCR reads, giving one row per CDR3 protein. The sample includes some 440,000 distinct CDR3 sequences, less than 20% seen only once; the top ten take 14%. Sequenced input: blood. Receptors were obtained from a woman between 18 and 30 years old with Graves' hyperthyroidism.

The J gene is TRBJ2-4, the V gene TRBV5-6; the match to TRBD1 covers 8 bases. Germline V lookup: CDR1 SGHDT, CDR2 YYEEEE. The CDR3 covers 14 residues. V was clipped by 2 bases and J by 8 bases; unmatched bases: 6. The CDR3 DNA follows: TGTGCCAGCAGCTTCGGACAGGGTGGTCACATTCAGTACTTC. Translated: CASSFGQGGHIQYF.

This chain joins TRBV4-2 and TRBJ2-3, with 11 bases fitting TRBD2. The V gene's germline CDR1 is LGHNA and CDR2 YNFKEQ. The V gene end was trimmed by 0 bases and the J gene end by 6 bases; junction bases not matched to a gene: 8. CDR3 length equals 17 residues. CDR3 in amino acids: CASSQEPSGGIGDTQYF. The CDR3 DNA sequence: TGTGCCAGCAGCCAAGAACCTAGCGGGGGGATTGGGGATACGCAGTATTTT.

This clonotype was seen at least ten times. The V gene is TRBV20-1, the J gene TRBJ2-5; D is uncertain. V was cut by 3 bases and J by 3 bases, with 2 bases left in between. The germline gives CDR1 DFQATT, CDR2 SNEGSKA (reference sequence). This CDR3 is 10 amino acids long. The CDR3 nucleotides are TGCAGTGCTAGGAAAGAGACCCAGTACTTC. Translation: CSARKETQYF.

This clonotype showed up many times. The J gene is TRBJ2-7, the V gene TRBV6-1; 7 bases fit TRBD1. CDR3 size: 17 residues. The germline CDR1 and CDR2 sequences are MNHNS and SASEGT. Trimming removed 5 bases from V and 8 bases from J; junction bases left unmatched: 21. The CDR3 is CASSFSTGQSARVQQYF. CDR3 DNA: TGTGCCAGCAGTTTTTCAACGGGACAGTCAGCTCGGGTCCAGCAGTACTTC.

This clonotype was recorded at least ten times. V is TRBV20-1 and J is TRBJ2-7; D not certain. Trimming removed 8 bases at V and 3 bases at J, with 11 bases between. Germline V CDR1 and CDR2: DFQATT, SNEGSKA (reference sequence). CDR3 length equals 11 residues. The CDR3 nucleotides read TGCAGTAAAATGGATGACTACGAGCAGTACTTC. Protein: CSKMDDYEQYF.